This paragraph reports one T cell receptor beta chain. This entry is derived from a study of blood T cell repertoires in COVID-19. Assay used: immunoSEQ multiplex PCR; TCRdb lists only in-frame clones, some missing. The repertoire includes approximately 130,000 clones, about 86% of them detected once, and approximately 16% sits in the top ten. Input material: peripheral blood. The TCR originated in a woman aged 50 to 60 who had recovered from COVID-19.

CDR3 sequence (DNA): TGTGCCAGCAGTGAATACGGCGGGAACACTGAAGCTTTCTTT. Translation: CASSEYGGNTEAFF. V usage is TRBV25-1 and J usage is TRBJ1-1; D not certain. The CDR3 is made up of 14 amino acids. The V end was cut by 0 bases, the J end by 1 base, with 6 bases between. The germline gives CDR1 MGHDK, CDR2 SYGVNS. The full variable domain, with the rest looked up from reference TRBV25-1 and TRBJ1-1, is EADIYQTPRYLVIGTGKKITLECSQTMGHDKMYWYQQDPGMELHLIHYSYGVNSTEKGDLSSESTVSRIRTEHFPLTLESARPSHTSQYLCASSEYGGNTEAFFGQGTRLTVV.